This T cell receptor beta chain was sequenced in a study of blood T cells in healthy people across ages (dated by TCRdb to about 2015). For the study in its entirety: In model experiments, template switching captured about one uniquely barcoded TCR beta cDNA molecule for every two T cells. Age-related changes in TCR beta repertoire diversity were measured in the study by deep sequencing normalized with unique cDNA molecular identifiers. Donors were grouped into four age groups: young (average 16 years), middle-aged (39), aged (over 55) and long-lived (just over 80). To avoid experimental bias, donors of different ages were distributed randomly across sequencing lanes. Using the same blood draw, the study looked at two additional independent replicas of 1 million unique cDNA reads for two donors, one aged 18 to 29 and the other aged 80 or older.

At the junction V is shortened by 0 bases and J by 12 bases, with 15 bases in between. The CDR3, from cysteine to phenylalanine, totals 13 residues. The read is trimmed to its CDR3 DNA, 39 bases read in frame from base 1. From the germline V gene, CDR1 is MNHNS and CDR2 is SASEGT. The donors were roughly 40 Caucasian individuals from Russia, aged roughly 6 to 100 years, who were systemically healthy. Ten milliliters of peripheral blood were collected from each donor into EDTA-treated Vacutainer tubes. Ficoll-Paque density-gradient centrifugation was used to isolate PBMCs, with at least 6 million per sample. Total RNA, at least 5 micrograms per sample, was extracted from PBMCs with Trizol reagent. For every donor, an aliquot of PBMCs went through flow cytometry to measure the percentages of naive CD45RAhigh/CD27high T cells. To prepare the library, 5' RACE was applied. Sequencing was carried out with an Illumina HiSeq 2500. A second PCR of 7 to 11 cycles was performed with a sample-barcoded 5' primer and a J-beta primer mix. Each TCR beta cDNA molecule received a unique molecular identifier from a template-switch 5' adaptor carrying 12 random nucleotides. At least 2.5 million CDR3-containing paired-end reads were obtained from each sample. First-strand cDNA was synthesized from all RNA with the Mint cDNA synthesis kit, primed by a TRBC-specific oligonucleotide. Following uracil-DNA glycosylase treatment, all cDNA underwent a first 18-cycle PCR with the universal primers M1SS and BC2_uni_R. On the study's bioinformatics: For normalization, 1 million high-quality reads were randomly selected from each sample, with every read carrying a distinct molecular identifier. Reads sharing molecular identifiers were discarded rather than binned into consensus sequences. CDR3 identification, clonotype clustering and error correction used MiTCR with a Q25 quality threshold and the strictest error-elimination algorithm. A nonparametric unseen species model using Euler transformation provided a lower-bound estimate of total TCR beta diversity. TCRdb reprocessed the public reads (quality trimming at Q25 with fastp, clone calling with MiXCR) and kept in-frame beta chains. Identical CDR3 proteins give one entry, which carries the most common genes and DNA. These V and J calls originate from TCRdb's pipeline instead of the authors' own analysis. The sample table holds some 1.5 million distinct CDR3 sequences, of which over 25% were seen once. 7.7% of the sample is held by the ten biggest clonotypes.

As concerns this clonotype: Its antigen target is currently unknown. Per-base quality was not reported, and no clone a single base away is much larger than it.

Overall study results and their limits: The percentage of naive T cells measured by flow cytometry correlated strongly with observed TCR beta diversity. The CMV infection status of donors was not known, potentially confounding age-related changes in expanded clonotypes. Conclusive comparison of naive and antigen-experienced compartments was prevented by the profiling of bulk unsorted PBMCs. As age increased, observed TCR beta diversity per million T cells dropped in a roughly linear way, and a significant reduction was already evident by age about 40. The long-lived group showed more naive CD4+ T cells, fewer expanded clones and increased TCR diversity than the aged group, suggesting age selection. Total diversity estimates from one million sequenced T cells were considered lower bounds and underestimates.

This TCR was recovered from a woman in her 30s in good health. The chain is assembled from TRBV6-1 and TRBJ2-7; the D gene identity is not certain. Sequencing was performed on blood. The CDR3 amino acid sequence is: CASSEAGHSSAYF. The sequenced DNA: TGTGCCAGCAGTGAAGCGGGCCATTCCTCGGCGTACTTC.